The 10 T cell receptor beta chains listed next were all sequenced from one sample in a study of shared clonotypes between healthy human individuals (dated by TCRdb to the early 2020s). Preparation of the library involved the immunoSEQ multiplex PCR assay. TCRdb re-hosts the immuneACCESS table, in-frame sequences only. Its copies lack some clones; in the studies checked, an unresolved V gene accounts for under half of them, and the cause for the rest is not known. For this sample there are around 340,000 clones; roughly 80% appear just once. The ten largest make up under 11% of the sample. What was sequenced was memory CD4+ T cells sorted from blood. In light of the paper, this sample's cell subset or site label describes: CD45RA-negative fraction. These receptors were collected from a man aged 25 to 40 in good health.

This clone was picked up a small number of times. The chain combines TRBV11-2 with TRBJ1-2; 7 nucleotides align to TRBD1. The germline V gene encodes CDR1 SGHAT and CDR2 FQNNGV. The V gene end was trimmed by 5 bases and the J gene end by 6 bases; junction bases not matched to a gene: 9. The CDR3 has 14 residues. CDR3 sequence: CASSPTRGRDGYTF. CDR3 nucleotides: TGTGCCAGCAGCCCTACGAGGGGGCGGGATGGCTACACCTTC.

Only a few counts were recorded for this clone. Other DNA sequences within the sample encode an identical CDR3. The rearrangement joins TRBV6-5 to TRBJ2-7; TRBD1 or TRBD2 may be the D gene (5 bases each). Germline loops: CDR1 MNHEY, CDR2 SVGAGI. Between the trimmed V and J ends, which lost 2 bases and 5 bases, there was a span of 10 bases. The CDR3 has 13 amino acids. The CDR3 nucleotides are TGTGCCAGCAGTTACCGGGACGGTAACGAGCAGTACTTC. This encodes CASSYRDGNEQYF.

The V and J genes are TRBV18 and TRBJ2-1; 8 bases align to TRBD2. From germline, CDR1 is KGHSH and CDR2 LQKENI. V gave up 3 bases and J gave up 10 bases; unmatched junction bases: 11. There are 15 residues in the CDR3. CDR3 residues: CASSPTPSGSMEQFF. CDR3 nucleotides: TGTGCCAGCTCACCGACGCCTAGCGGGTCCATGGAGCAGTTCTTC.

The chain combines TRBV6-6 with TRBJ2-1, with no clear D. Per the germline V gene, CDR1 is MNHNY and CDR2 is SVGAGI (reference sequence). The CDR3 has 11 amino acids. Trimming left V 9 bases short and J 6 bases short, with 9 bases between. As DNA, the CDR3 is TGTGCCAGATTCATACGCAATGAGCAGTTCTTC. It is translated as CARFIRNEQFF.

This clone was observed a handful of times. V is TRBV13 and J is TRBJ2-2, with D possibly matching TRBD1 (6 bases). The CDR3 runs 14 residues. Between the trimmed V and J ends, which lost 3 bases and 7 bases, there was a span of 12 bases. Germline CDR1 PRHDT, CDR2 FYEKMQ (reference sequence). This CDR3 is CASSFYRAGGELFF. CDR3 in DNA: TGTGCCAGCAGCTTCTACAGGGCGGGCGGGGAGCTGTTTTTT.

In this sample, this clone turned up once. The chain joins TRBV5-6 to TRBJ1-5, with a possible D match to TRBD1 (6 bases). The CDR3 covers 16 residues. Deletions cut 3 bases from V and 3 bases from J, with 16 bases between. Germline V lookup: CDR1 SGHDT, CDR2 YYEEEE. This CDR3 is CASSSTGAGDNQPQHF. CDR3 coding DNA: TGTGCCAGCAGCTCAACTGGGGCAGGGGACAATCAGCCCCAGCATTTT.

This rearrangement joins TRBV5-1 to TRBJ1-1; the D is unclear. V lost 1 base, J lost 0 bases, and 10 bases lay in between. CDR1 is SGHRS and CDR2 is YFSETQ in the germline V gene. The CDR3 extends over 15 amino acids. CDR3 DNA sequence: TGCGCCAGCAGCTTGAGAACAGACATGAACACTGAAGCTTTCTTT. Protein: CASSLRTDMNTEAFF.

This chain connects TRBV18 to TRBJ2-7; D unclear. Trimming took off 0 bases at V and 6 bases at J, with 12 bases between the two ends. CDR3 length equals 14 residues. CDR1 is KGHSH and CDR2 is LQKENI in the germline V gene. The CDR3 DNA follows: TGTGCCAGCTCACCACCGATTGTGGCGGCCGAGCAGTACTTC. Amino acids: CASSPPIVAAEQYF.

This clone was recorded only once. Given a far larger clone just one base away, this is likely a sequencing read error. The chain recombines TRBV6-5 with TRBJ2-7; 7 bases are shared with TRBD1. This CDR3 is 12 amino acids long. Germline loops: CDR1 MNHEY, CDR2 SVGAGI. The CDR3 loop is CVSSGTAYEQYF. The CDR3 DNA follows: TGTGTCAGCAGTGGGACAGCCTACGAGCAGTACTTC.

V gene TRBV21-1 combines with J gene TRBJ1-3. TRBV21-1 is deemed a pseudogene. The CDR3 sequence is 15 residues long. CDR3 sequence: CASSKAWDSGNTIYF. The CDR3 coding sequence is TGTGCCAGCAGCAAAGCGTGGGACTCTGGAAACACCATATATTTT.